The rows below give T cell receptor beta chains drawn from one sample of a study of blood T cell repertoires in COVID-19. Profiled with immunoSEQ multiplex PCR; TCRdb holds only in-frame clones, not every one. Seen here are 70,000 or so clones, 75% to 85% observed once, and the top ten hold 5.5% to 7.5%. Sequences were obtained from peripheral blood. All receptors come from a woman aged 55-69 years with acute or convalescent COVID-19. Both conserved end residues are part of each CDR3. Each record gives: V gene, D gene, J gene, clone size, CDR3 DNA, CDR3 protein. The D gene is left open where the match is weak. Clone size is not always given. Where it is, it says once, few, many or a class for expanded clones.

>TRBV9|TRBD2|TRBJ2-1|NA
TGTGCCAGCAGCGGTAGAGCGGGGGTATCTCCTGAGCAGTTCTTC
CASSGRAGVSPEQFF
>TRBV7-9|NA|TRBJ1-4|NA
TGTGCCAGCAGCTTTGCACAGAATAATGAAAAACTGTTTTTT
CASSFAQNNEKLFF
>TRBV28|NA|TRBJ1-2|few
TGTGCCAGCAGTTTATCAGCGGGGGTTGGCTACACCTTC
CASSLSAGVGYTF
>TRBV4-2|NA|TRBJ2-3|NA
TGTGCCAGCAGCCAAGTGGGCAGGGTTAATACGCAGTATTTT
CASSQVGRVNTQYF
>TRBV19|TRBD1|TRBJ1-3|NA
TGTGCCACCGGGACAGCCTCTGGAAACACCATATATTTT
CATGTASGNTIYF
>TRBV10-2|TRBD2|TRBJ2-3|once
TGCGCCAGTTCCATCGATGGCGGGGGGCGGCATACGCAGTATTTT
CASSIDGGGRHTQYF
>TRBV5-1|NA|TRBJ2-5|NA
TGCGCCAGCAGCTTGGGAGGGATGAGAGAGACCCAGTACTTC
CASSLGGMRETQYF
>TRBV12-3/TRBV12-4|NA|TRBJ2-5|NA
TGTGCCAGCAGTTTAGCCAGGGAGACCCAGTACTTC
CASSLARETQYF
>TRBV10-3|TRBD1|TRBJ2-2|once
TGTGCCATCAGAGGACAGGGGGCAACGGGGGAGCTGTTTTTT
CAIRGQGATGELFF
>TRBV6-6|NA|TRBJ1-5|few
TGTGCCAGCCTGTTCAGGGTAGGGAGCAATCAGCCCCAGCATTTT
CASLFRVGSNQPQHF
>TRBV4-2|TRBD2|TRBJ2-2|NA
TGTGCCAGCAGCCAAGGCGGTGGACTAGCGGGTTTTCCGAACACCGGGGAGCTGTTTTTT
CASSQGGGLAGFPNTGELFF
>TRBV6-4|TRBD1|TRBJ2-2|NA
TGTGCCAGCAGGAAGGAACAGGGGGCCGGCGGGGAGCTGTTTTTT
CASRKEQGAGGELFF
>TRBV5-4|NA|TRBJ2-7|NA
TGTGCCAGCAGCTTCTCCGGGAGCTACGAGCAGTACTTC
CASSFSGSYEQYF
>TRBV5-1|NA|TRBJ1-1|NA
TGCGCCAGCAGCTTAGCAGGGGCGAGGACTGAAGCTTTCTTT
CASSLAGARTEAFF
>TRBV3-1/TRBV3-2|NA|TRBJ2-2|NA
TGTGCCAGCAGCCCCCGGACACCCGGGGGCGGGGAGCTGTTTTTT
CASSPRTPGGGELFF
>TRBV2|NA|TRBJ1-1|NA
TGTGCCAGCAGTGGGGCGTTCACTGAAGCTTTCTTT
CASSGAFTEAFF
>TRBV3-1/TRBV3-2|TRBD1|TRBJ1-4|NA
TGTGCCAGCAGCCAGAATCCCGGGACAGGGGGTGAAAAACTGTTTTTT
CASSQNPGTGGEKLFF
>TRBV27|TRBD1|TRBJ1-2|NA
TGTGCCAGCAGTGAGACAGGGCGCGTTGGCTACACCTTC
CASSETGRVGYTF
>TRBV3-1/TRBV3-2|NA|TRBJ2-7|many
TGTGCCAGCAGCTATCTAGGCACACCAAGCTCCTACGAGCAGTACTTC
CASSYLGTPSSYEQYF
>TRBV4-1|TRBD1|TRBJ1-1|NA
TGCGCCAGCAGCCGACAGGGCACGAACACTGAAGCTTTCTTT
CASSRQGTNTEAFF
>TRBV9|NA|TRBJ2-1|NA
TGTGCCAGCAGCGTAGCTTTGGGGGCGTACAATGAGCAGTTCTTC
CASSVALGAYNEQFF
>TRBV2|NA|TRBJ2-5|NA
TGTGCCAGCGGATTTACAGGGTACCAAGAGACCCAGTACTTC
CASGFTGYQETQYF
>TRBV6-5|TRBD1|TRBJ1-1|once
TGTGCCACAGCCATGAGGGGGCGCACTGAAGCTTTCTTT
CATAMRGRTEAFF
>TRBV24-1|TRBD1|TRBJ1-2|NA
TGTGCCACCAGTGACTCGAAGACAGGGAACTATGGCTACACCTTC
CATSDSKTGNYGYTF
>TRBV30|NA|TRBJ1-3|NA
TGTGCCTGGCGACGAGGGTTGGCACCGGAGACATCTGGAAACACCATATATTTT
CAWRRGLAPETSGNTIYF
>TRBV3-1/TRBV3-2|NA|TRBJ1-5|NA
TGTGCCAGCAGCCAAGAAGGGGTACTCCAGCCCCAGCATTTT
CASSQEGVLQPQHF
>TRBV6-6|NA|TRBJ1-2|NA
TGTGCCAGCAGACAGGGCCAAGGTGGCTACACCTTC
CASRQGQGGYTF
>TRBV3-1/TRBV3-2|TRBD1|TRBJ1-3|NA
TGTGCCAGCAGCCAGGGCGGGACAGGGGGATACACCATATATTTT
CASSQGGTGGYTIYF
>TRBV4-1|NA|TRBJ1-4|NA
TGCGCCAGCAGCCAAGATGCCCCCAGGGAGGCTAATGAAAAACTGTTTTTT
CASSQDAPREANEKLFF
>TRBV15|TRBD1|TRBJ1-6|NA
TGTGCCACCAGCAGAGATCCGGGACAGAAAAATTCACCCCTCCACTTT
CATSRDPGQKNSPLHF
>TRBV9|NA|TRBJ2-7|NA
TGTGCCAGCAGCCCAGGAGGCTACGAGCAGTACTTC
CASSPGGYEQYF
>TRBV11-2|TRBD1|TRBJ2-1|NA
TGTGCCAGCAGCTGGGACAGTTCCTACAATGAGCAGTTCTTC
CASSWDSSYNEQFF
>TRBV5-4|NA|TRBJ1-1|few
TGTGCCAGCAGCTTGAGGGGCACGGACACTGAAGCTTTCTTT
CASSLRGTDTEAFF
>TRBV11-2|NA|TRBJ1-6|NA
TGTGCCAGCAGCTTCCAGAGGGGGGGGAATTCACCCCTCCACTTT
CASSFQRGGNSPLHF
>TRBV7-9|TRBD2|TRBJ2-1|NA
TGTGCCAGCAGCTCCCAGCGGGACCCTAGGGATGAGCAGTTCTTC
CASSSQRDPRDEQFF
>TRBV10-2|NA|TRBJ1-5|NA
TGCGCCAGCAGTTCTCCCCTGATCAGGAGCAATCAGCCCCAGCATTTT
CASSSPLIRSNQPQHF